What follows are 2 T cell receptor beta chains derived from one specimen sequenced in a study of cytomegalovirus exposure and HLA in healthy donors. In the PCR, 60 Vbeta and 13 Jbeta primers were used. This table comes from immunoSEQ multiplex PCR, and its TCRdb copy is limited to in-frame clones, with some not included. Here the sample spans approximately 130,000 clones, 70% to 80% being singletons. Sequenced input: PBMCs. The source is a man younger than 45 in good health and CMV-seronegative.

This rearrangement joins TRBV5-1 to TRBJ2-3; D is perhaps TRBD1 (6 bases). Trimming removed 4 bases at V and 6 bases at J, with 15 bases between. This CDR3 spans 14 amino acids. CDR1 and CDR2 from the germline V gene are SGHRS and YFSETQ. In DNA form, the CDR3 reads TGCGCCAGCAGCCTCGGACAGATCCCCGATACGCAGTATTTT. It yields the protein CASSLGQIPDTQYF.

The rearrangement joins TRBV5-1 to TRBJ2-2; 7 bases map to TRBD1. The CDR3 spans 15 residues. The ends lost 5 bases at V and 1 base at J; junction bases unmatched: 5. From germline, CDR1 is SGHRS and CDR2 YFSETQ. The chain's CDR3 is CASRFDRENTGELFF. The CDR3 DNA follows: TGCGCCAGCAGGTTCGACAGGGAGAACACCGGGGAGCTGTTTTTT.